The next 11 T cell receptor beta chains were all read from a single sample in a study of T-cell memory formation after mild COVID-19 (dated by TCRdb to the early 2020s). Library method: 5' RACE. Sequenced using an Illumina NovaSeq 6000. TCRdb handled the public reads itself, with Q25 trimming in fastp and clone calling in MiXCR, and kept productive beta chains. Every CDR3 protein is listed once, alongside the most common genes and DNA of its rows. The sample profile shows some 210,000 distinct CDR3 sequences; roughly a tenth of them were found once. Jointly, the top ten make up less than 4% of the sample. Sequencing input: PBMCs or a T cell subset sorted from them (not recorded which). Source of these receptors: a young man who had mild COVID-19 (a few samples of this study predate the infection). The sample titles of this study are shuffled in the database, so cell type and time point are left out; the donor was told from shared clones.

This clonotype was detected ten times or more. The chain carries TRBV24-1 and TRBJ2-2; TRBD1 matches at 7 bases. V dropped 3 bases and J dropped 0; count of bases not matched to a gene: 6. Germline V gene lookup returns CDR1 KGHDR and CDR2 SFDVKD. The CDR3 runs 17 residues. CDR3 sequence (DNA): TGTGCCACCAGTGATACGGTGGACAGGACGAACACCGGGGAGCTGTTTTTT. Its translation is CATSDTVDRTNTGELFF.

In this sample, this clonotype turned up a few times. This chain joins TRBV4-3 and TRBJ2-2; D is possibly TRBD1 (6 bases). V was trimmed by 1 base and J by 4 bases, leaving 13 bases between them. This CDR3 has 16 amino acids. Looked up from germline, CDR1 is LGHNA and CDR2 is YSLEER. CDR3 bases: TGCGCCAGCAGCCAAGCAGGGGCTGACGGCACCGGGGAGCTGTTTTTT. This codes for CASSQAGADGTGELFF.

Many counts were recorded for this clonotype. As DNA, the CDR3 is TGTGCCAGCAGTTACCCCACCGTGCGGGGGCGACTCGGAAGCTCCTACGAGCAGTACGTC. Translating gives CASSYPTVRGRLGSSYEQYV. The chain uses TRBV6-8 and TRBJ2-7; D is perhaps TRBD2 (7 bases). Per germline, CDR1 MNHGY and CDR2 SAAAGT. Trimming took off 2 bases at V and 0 bases at J, with 26 bases between the two ends. This CDR3 contains 20 residues.

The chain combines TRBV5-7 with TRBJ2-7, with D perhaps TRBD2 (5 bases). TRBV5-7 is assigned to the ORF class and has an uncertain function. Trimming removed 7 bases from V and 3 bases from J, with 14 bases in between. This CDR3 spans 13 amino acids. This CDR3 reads CASVIPGCYEQYV. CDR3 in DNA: TGTGCCAGCGTGATCCCGGGATGCTACGAGCAGTACGTC.

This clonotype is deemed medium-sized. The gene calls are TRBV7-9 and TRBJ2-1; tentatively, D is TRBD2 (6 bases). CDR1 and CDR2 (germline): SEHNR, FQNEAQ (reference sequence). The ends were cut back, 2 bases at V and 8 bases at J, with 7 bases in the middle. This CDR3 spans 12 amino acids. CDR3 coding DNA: TGTGCCAGCAGCTTAACGGGGGATGAGCAGTTCTTC. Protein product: CASSLTGDEQFF. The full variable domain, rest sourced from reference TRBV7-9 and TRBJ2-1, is DTGVSQNPRHKITKRGQNVTFRCDPISEHNRLYWYRQTLGQGPEFLTYFQNEAQLEKSRLLSDRFSAERPKGSFSTLEIQRTEQGDSAMYLCASSLTGDEQFFGPGTRLTVL.

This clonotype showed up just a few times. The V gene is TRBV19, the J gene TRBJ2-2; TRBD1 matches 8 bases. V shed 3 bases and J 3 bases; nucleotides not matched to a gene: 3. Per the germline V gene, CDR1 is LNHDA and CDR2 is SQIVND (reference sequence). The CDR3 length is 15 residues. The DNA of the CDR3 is TGTGCCAGTAGTATCGGACAGGGACACACCGGGGAGCTGTTTTTT. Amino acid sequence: CASSIGQGHTGELFF.

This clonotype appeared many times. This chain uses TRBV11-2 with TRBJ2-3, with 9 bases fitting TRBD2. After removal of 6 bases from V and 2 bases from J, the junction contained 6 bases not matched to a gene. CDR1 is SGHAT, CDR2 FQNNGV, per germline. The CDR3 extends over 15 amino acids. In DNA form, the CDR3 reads TGTGCCAGCAGGCAAAAGCGGGGGGCCACAGATACGCAGTATTTT. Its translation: CASRQKRGATDTQYF.

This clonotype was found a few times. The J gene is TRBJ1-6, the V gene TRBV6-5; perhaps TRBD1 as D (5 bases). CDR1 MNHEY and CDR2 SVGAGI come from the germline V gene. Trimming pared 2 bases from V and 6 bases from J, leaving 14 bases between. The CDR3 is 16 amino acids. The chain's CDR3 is CASSYVGLGGNSPLHF. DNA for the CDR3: TGTGCCAGCAGTTACGTTGGTCTCGGGGGTAATTCACCCCTCCACTTT.

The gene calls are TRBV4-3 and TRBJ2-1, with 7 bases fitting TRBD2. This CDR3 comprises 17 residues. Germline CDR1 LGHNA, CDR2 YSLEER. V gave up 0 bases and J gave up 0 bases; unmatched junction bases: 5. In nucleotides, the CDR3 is TGCGCCAGCAGCCAAGATGGCAGGACTAGCTCCTACAATGAGCAGTTCTTC. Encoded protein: CASSQDGRTSSYNEQFF.

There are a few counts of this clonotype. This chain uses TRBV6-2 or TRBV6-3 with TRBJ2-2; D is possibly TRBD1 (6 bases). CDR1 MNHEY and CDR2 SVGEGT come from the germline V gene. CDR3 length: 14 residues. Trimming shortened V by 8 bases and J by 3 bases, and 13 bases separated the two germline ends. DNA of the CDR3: TGTGCCAGCGGGACCCGGACAGACACCGGGGAGCTGTTTTTT. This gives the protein CASGTRTDTGELFF.

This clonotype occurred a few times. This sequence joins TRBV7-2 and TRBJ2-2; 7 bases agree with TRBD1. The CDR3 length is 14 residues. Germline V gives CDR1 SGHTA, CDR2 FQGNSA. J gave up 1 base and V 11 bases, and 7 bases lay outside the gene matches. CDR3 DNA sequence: TGTGCCCTAGCCGGGACAGAGAACACCGGGGAGCTGTTTTTT. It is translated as CALAGTENTGELFF.